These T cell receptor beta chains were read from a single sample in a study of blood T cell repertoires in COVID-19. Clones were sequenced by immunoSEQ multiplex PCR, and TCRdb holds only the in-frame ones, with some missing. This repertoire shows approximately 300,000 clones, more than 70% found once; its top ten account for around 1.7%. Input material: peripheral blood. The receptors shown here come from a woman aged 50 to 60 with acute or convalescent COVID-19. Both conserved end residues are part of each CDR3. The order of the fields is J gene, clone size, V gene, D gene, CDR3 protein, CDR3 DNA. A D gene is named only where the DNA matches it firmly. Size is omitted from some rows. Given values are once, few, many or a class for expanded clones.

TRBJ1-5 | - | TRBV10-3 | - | CAISRESNQPQHF | TGTGCCATCTCCCGGGAAAGCAATCAGCCCCAGCATTTT
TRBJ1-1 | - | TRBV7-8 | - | CASSLGGTLNAFEAFF | TGTGCCAGCAGCTTAGGCGGGACCCTCAACGCCTTTGAAGCTTTCTTT
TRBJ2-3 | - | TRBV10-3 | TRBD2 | CAISDVAGADTQYF | TGTGCCATCAGTGATGTGGCGGGAGCTGATACGCAGTATTTT
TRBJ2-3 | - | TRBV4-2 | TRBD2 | CASSPKINSGRAHTQYF | TGTGCCAGCAGCCCCAAGATAAATAGCGGGAGGGCCCATACGCAGTATTTT
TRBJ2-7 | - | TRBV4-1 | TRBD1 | CASSQELGDRAYEQYF | TGCGCCAGCAGCCAAGAGCTGGGGGACAGGGCTTACGAGCAGTACTTC
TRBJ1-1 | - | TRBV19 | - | CASSMKQFNTEAFF | TGTGCCAGTAGTATGAAACAGTTTAACACTGAAGCTTTCTTT
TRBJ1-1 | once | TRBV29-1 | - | CSVDTGILVTEAFF | TGCAGCGTTGACACCGGGATCCTTGTAACTGAAGCTTTCTTT
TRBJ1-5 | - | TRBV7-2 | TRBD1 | CASSLAQGAEQPQHF | TGTGCCAGCAGCTTAGCACAGGGGGCCGAACAGCCCCAGCATTTT
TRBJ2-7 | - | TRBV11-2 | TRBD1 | CASSSGTGSSYEQYF | TGTGCCAGCAGCTCAGGGACAGGCTCATCCTACGAGCAGTACTTC
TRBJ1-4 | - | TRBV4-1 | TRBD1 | CASSQDGRGATNEKLFF | TGCGCCAGCAGCCAAGATGGCAGGGGGGCAACTAATGAAAAACTGTTTTTT
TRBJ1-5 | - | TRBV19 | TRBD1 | CASTRTGSQPQHF | TGTGCCAGTACCAGGACAGGAAGTCAGCCCCAGCATTTT
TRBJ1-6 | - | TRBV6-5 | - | CASSPLSYSPLHF | TGTGCCAGCAGTCCCCTCTCCTATTCACCCCTCCACTTT
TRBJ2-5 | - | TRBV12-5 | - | CASGLVLNAGVETQYF | TGTGCTAGTGGTTTGGTACTTAACGCGGGTGTAGAGACCCAGTACTTC
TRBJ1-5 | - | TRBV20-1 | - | CSASSFSGVRNQPQHF | TGCAGTGCTAGTTCGTTTTCAGGGGTCCGCAATCAGCCCCAGCATTTT
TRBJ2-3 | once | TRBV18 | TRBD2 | CASSPVGLAIGGTDTQYF | TGTGCCAGCTCACCAGTGGGACTAGCCATAGGGGGCACAGATACGCAGTATTTT
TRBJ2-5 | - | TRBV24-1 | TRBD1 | CATSDRTGGGGETQYF | TGTGCCACCAGTGACCGGACAGGGGGCGGAGGAGAGACCCAGTACTTC
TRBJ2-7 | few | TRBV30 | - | CAGGGQSYEQYF | TGTGCCGGGGGGGGGCAGTCCTACGAGCAGTACTTC